This T cell receptor beta chain is from a study of shared T cell receptors in the human thymus. Measured with immunoSEQ multiplex PCR; TCRdb has only the in-frame clones, and not every one. The data contain some 660,000 clones, around 87% of them seen just once; the ten biggest clones take up roughly 0.0086%. This clone was observed once. The germline V gene has CDR1 SNHLY and CDR2 FYNNEI. Between the trimmed V and J ends, which lost 6 bases and 0 bases, there was a span of 19 bases. This CDR3 has 17 amino acids. The same sample was also studied in work on human thymus T cells. That study adds: In corrective heart surgery, resections were taken, and these provided the thymus tissue.

This chain links TRBV2 with TRBJ2-3, with D tentatively TRBD1 (6 bases). Sequenced input: thymocytes. The TCR originated in a boy less than two years old with a congenital heart defect. CDR3 amino acids: CASRAGYTGQSTDTQYF. CDR3 DNA: TGTGCCAGCAGGGCGGGTTACACGGGACAAAGCACAGATACGCAGTATTTT. Full variable domain (remainder filled in from reference TRBV2 and TRBJ2-3): EPEVTQTPSHQVTQMGQEVILRCVPISNHLYFYWYRQILGQKVEFLVSFYNNEISEKSEIFDDQFSVERPDGSNFTLKIRSTKLEDSAMYFCASRAGYTGQSTDTQYFGPGTRLTVL.